One and the same sample provided the 3 T cell receptor beta chains below, sequenced in a study of cytomegalovirus exposure and HLA in healthy donors. A multiplex PCR was run with 60 Vbeta primers and 13 Jbeta primers. TCRdb keeps only in-frame clones here, not all; method: immunoSEQ multiplex PCR. Of around 300,000 clones listed, 80% to 90% are singletons. The specimen was PBMCs. The receptors were sampled from a woman in her 40s in good health and CMV-seropositive.

V and J are TRBV5-1 and TRBJ2-1; 13 nucleotides match TRBD2. The CDR3 totals 17 residues. Trimming cost V 2 bases and J 4 bases; bases outside gene matches: 6. CDR1 SGHRS and CDR2 YFSETQ come from the germline V gene. This CDR3 is CASSLGLAGDVYNEQFF. The DNA of the CDR3 is TGCGCCAGCAGCTTAGGACTAGCGGGAGATGTGTACAATGAGCAGTTCTTC.

The chain employs TRBV19 and TRBJ2-7, with 8 bases aligning to TRBD1. The germline V gene has CDR1 LNHDA and CDR2 SQIVND (reference sequence). J was trimmed by 3 bases and V by 7 bases; bases with no gene match: 8. The CDR3 has 14 amino acids. The CDR3 nucleotides read TGTGCCAGTAATTCCCGGGACAGGATCTACGAGCAGTACTTC. Encoded protein: CASNSRDRIYEQYF. The full variable domain, rest sourced from reference TRBV19 and TRBJ2-7, is DGGITQSPKYLFRKEGQNVTLSCEQNLNHDAMYWYRQDPGQGLRLIYYSQIVNDFQKGDIAEGYSVSREKKESFPLTVTSAQKNPTAFYLCASNSRDRIYEQYFGPGTRLTVT.

The gene calls are TRBV28 and TRBJ2-5; D call uncertain. This CDR3 has 12 amino acids. The germline V gene encodes CDR1 MDHEN and CDR2 SYDVKM. Trimming pared 9 bases from V and 2 bases from J, leaving 10 bases between. CDR3 in amino acids: CASHRRQETQYF. The CDR3 nucleotides are TGTGCCAGTCACAGAAGGCAAGAGACCCAGTACTTC. Supplemented by reference TRBV28 and TRBJ2-5, the full variable domain reads DVKVTQSSRYLVKRTGEKVFLECVQDMDHENMFWYRQDPGLGLRLIYFSYDVKMKEKGDIPEGYSVSREKKERFSLILESASTNQTSMYLCASHRRQETQYFGPGTRLLVL.